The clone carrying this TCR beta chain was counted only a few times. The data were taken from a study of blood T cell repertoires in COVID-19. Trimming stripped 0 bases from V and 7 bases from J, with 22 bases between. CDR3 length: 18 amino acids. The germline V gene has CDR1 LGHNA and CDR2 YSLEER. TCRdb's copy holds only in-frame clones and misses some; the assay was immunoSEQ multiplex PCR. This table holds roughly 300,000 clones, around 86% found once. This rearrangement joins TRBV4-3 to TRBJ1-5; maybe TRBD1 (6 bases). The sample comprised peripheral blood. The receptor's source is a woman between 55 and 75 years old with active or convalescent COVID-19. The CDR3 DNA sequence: TGCGCCAGCAGCCAAGAATTGAATGGTGCGGGGGCTGGACAGCCCCAGCATTTT. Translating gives CASSQELNGAGAGQPQHF.